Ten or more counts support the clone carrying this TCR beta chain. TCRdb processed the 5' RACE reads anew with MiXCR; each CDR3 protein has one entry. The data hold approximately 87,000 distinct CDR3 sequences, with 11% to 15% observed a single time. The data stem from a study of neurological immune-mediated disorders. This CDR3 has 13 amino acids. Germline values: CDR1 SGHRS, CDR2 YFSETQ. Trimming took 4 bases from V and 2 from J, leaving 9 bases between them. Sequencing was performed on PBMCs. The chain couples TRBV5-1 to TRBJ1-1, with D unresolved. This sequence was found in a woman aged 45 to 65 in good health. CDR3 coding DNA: TGCGCCAGCAGCCCCCTGGGAAACACTGAAGCTTTCTTT. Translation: CASSPLGNTEAFF. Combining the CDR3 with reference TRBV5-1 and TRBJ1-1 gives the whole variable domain KAGVTQTPRYLIKTRGQQVTLSCSPISGHRSVSWYQQTPGQGLQFLFEYFSETQRNKGNFPGRFSGRQFSNSRSEMNVSTLELGDSALYLCASSPLGNTEAFFGQGTRLTVV.